This TCR beta chain was retrieved from a study of vaccination effects on CD4 cells after COVID-19. Concerning this clone itself: Its antigen is still unknown.

Germline V gene lookup returns CDR1 SGDLS and CDR2 YYNGEE. This CDR3 region has 15 residues. V gave up 0 bases and J gave up 5 bases; unmatched junction bases: 4. Ahead of sequencing, the ViraFEST assay grew antigen-specific CD4+ T cells using viral peptide pools. After around nine days in culture, the CD4+ T cells were isolated. The vaccine recipients had no prior SARS-CoV-2 infection, with negative nucleocapsid antibodies. The data were produced by immunoSEQ multiplex PCR, yet TCRdb's version contains in-frame clones alone and is incomplete. This table has under 70,000 clones, 75% appearing once. The sequence was collected from a human donor who received a COVID-19 vaccine. Source: CD4+ T cells from PBMCs cultured with HCoV-OC43 spike peptides, taken before COVID-19 vaccination. The subset here: HCoV-OC43 spike overlapping peptide pool stimulation. The chain employs TRBV9 and TRBJ2-2; 7 nucleotides align to TRBD1. The CDR3 nucleotides are TGTGCCAGCAGCGTAGGACAGGGTGGTACCGGGGAGCTGTTTTTT. Amino acids: CASSVGQGGTGELFF.